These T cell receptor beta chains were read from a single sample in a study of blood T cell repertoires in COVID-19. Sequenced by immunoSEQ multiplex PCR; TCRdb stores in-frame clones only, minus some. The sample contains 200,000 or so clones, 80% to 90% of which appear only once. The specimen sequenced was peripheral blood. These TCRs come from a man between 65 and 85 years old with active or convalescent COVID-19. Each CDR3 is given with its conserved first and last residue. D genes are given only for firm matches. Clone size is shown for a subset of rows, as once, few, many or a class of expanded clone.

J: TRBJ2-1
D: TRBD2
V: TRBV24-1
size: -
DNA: TGTGCCACCAGTGATGGGGGGGGGATTGAGCAGTTCTTC
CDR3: CATSDGGGIEQFF

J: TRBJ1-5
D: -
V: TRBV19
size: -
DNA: TGTGCCAGTAGTATAGTAGGGAGAGGCAATCAGCCCCAGCATTTT
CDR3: CASSIVGRGNQPQHF

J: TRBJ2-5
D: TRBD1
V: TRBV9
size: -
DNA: TGTGCCAGCAGCTCTAGGACAGGGCAGGAGACCCAGTACTTC
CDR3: CASSSRTGQETQYF

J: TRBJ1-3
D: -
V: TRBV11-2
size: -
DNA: TGTGCCAGCGGACTACTCTTCTCTGGAAACACCATATATTTT
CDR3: CASGLLFSGNTIYF

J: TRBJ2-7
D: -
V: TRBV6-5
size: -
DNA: TGTGCCAGCAGTTTCCAGGGCGTCTTTTCCGAGCAGTACTTC
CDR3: CASSFQGVFSEQYF

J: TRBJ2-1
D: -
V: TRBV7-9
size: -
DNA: TGTGCCAGCAGCTCCTTCGCGTCGAGGGGGAATGAGCAGTTCTTC
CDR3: CASSSFASRGNEQFF

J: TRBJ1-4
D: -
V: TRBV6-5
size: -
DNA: TGTGCCAGCAGTTACTCGAGCGGGGTTTCTCGGGAAAAACTGTTTTTT
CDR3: CASSYSSGVSREKLFF

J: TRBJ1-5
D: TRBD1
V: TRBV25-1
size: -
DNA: TGTGCCAGCAGTGAACACGACAGGGGGGACGGGAATCAGCCCCAGCATTTT
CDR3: CASSEHDRGDGNQPQHF

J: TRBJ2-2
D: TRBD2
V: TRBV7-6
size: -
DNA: TGTGCCAGCAGCACCCGTGCGGGAGGGCCGGCCGGGGAGCTGTTTTTT
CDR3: CASSTRAGGPAGELFF

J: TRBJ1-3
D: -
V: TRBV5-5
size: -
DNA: TGTGCCAGCAGCTTTATACAGGACTCTGGAAACACCATATATTTT
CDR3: CASSFIQDSGNTIYF

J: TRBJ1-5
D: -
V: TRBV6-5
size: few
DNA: TGTGCCAGCAGCCTGGACAAGTATAGCAATCAGCCCCAGCATTTT
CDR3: CASSLDKYSNQPQHF

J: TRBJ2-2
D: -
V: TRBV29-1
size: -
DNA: TGCAGCGTTGAGGAGGGATCGAGCACCGGGGAGCTGTTTTTT
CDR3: CSVEEGSSTGELFF

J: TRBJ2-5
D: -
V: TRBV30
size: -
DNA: TGTGCCTGGAGAGAGCTCCCGGAGGTGGAGACCCAGTACTTC
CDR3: CAWRELPEVETQYF

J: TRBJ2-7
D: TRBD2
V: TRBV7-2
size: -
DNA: TGTGCCAGCAGCCCCCGCTTGACTAGCGGATACGAGCAGTACTTC
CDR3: CASSPRLTSGYEQYF